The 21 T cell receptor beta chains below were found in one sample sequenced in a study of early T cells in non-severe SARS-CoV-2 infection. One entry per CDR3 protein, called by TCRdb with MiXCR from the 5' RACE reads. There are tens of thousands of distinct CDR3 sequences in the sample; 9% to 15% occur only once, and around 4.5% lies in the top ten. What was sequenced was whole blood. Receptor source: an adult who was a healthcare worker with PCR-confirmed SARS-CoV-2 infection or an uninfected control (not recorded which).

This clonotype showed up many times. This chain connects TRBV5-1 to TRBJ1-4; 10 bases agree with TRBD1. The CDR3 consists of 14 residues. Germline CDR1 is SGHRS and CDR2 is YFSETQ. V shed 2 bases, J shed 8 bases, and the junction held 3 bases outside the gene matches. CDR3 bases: TGCGCCAGCAGCTTTGACAGGGGGCCAGAAAAACTGTTTTTT. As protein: CASSFDRGPEKLFF.

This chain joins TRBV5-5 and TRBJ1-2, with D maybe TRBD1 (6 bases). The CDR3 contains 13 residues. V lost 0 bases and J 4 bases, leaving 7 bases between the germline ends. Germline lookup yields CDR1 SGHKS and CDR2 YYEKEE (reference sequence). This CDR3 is CASSLEQGYGYTF. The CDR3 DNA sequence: TGTGCCAGCAGCTTGGAACAGGGCTATGGCTACACCTTC.

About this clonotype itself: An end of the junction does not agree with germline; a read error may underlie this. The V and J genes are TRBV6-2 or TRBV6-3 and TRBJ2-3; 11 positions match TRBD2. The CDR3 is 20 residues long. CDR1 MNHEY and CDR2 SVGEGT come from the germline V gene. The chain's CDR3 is CASRYSYGTSGISSTDTQYF. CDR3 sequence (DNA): TGTGCCAGCAGGTACTCGTACGGGACTAGCGGTATATCTAGCACAGATACGCAGTATTTT.

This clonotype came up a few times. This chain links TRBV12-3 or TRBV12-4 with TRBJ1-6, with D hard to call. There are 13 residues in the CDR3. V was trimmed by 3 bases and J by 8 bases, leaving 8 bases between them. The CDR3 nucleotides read TGTGCCAGCAGTTTGTACGCGGATTCACCCCTCCACTTT. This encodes CASSLYADSPLHF.

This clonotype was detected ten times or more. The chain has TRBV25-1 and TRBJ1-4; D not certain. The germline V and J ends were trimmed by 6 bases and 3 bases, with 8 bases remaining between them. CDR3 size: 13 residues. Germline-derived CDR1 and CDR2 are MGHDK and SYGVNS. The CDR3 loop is CASRGRSNEKLFF. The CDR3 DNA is TGTGCCAGCAGAGGCAGATCTAATGAAAAACTGTTTTTT.

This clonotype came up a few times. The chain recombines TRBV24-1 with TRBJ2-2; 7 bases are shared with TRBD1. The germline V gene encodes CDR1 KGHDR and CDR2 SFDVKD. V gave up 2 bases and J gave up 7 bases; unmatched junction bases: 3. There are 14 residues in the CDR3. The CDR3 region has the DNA TGTGCCACCAGTGATTCCCAGGGGGTCGGGGAGCTGTTTTTT. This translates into CATSDSQGVGELFF.

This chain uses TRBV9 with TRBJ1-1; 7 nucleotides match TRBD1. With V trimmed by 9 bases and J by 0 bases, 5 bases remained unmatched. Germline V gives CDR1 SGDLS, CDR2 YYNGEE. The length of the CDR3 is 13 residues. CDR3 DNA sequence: TGTGCCAACAGGGGCCCGTTGAACACTGAAGCTTTCTTT. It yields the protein CANRGPLNTEAFF.

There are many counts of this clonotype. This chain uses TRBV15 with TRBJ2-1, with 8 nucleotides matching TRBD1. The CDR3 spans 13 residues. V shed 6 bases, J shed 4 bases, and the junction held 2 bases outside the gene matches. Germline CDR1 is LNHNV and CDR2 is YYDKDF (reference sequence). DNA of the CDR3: TGTGCCACCAGGTACAGGGGGTACAATGAGCAGTTCTTC. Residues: CATRYRGYNEQFF.

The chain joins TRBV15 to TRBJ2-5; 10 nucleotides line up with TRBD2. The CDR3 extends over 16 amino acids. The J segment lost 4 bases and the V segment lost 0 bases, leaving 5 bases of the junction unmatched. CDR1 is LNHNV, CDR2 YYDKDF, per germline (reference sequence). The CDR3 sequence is CATSRDPSSGRETQYF. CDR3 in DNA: TGTGCCACCAGCAGAGACCCGTCTAGCGGGAGAGAGACCCAGTACTTC.

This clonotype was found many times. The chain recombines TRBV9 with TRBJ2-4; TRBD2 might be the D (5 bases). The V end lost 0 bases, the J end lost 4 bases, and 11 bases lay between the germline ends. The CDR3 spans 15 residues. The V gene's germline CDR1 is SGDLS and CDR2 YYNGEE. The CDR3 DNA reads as TGTGCCAGCAGCGTAGATGGCCGGGATAAAAACATTCAGTACTTC. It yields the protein CASSVDGRDKNIQYF. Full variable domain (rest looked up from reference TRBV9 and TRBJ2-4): DSGVTQTPKHLITATGQRVTLRCSPRSGDLSVYWYQQSLDQGLQFLIQYYNGEERAKGNILERFSAQQFPDLHSELNLSSLELGDSALYFCASSVDGRDKNIQYFGAGTRLSVL.

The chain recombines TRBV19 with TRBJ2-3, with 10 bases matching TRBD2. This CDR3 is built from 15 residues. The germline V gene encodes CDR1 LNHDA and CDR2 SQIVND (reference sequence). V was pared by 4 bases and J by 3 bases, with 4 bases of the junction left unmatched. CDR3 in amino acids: CASSRLAGITDTQYF. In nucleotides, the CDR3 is TGTGCCAGTAGTAGACTAGCGGGCATAACAGATACGCAGTATTTT.

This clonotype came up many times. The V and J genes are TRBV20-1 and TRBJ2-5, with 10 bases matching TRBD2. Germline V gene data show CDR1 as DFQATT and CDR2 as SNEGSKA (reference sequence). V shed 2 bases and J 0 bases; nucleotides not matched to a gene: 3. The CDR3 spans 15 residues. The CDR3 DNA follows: TGCAGTGCTAGAAATGGACTAGCGGACCAAGAGACCCAGTACTTC. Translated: CSARNGLADQETQYF.

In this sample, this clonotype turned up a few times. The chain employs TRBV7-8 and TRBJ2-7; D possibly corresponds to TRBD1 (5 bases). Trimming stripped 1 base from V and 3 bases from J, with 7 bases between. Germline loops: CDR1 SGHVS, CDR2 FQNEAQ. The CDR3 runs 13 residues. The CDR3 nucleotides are TGTGCCAGCAGCTTAGGGGGCGGCTACGAGCAGTACTTC. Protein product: CASSLGGGYEQYF.

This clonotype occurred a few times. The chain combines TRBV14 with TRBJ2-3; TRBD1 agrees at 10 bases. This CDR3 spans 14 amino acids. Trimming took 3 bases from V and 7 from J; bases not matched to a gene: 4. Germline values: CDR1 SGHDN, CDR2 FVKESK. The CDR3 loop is CASSQGTGVNTQYF. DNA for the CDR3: TGTGCCAGCAGCCAGGGGACAGGGGTGAATACGCAGTATTTT.

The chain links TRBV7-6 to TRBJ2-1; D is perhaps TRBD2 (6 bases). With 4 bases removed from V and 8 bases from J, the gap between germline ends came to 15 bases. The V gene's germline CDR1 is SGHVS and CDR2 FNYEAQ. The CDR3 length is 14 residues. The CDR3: CASSSGTGADEQFF. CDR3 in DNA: TGTGCCAGCAGCTCTGGGACGGGAGCGGATGAGCAGTTCTTC.

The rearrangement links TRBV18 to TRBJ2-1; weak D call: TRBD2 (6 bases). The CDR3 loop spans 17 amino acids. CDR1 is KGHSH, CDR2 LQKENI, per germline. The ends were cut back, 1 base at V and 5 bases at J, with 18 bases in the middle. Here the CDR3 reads CASSPRGGGEINNEQFF. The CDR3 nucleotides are TGTGCCAGCTCACCACGTGGTGGCGGGGAAATTAACAATGAGCAGTTCTTC.

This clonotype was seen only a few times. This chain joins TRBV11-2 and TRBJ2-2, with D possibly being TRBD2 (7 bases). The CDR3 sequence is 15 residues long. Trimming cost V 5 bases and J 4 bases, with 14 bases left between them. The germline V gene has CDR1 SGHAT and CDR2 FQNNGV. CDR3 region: CASSRGGAGTGELFF. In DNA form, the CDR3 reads TGTGCCAGCAGCCGTGGGGGGGCTGGCACCGGGGAGCTGTTTTTT.

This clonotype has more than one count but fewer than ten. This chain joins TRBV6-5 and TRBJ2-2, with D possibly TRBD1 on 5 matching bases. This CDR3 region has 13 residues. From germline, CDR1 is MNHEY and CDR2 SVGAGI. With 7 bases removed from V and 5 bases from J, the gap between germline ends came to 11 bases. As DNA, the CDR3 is TGTGCCAGCAAGATCGACAGAACCGGGGAGCTGTTTTTT. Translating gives CASKIDRTGELFF.

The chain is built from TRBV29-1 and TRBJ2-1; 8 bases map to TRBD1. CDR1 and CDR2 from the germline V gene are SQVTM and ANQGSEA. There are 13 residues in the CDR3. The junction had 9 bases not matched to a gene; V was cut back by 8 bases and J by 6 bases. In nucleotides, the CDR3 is TGCAGCATCGCTCAGGGGGCTCGCAATGAGCAGTTCTTC. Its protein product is CSIAQGARNEQFF.

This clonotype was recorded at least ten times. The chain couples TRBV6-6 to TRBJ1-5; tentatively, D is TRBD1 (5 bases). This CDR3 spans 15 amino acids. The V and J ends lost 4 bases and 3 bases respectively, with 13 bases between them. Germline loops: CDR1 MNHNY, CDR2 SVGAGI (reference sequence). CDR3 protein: CASSWGDGANQPQHF. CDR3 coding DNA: TGTGCCAGCAGTTGGGGAGACGGGGCCAATCAGCCCCAGCATTTT.

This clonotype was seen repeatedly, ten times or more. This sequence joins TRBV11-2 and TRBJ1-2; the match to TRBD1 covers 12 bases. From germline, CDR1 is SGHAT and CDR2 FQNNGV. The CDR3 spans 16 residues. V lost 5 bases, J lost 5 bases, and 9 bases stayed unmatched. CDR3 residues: CASSRGTGGPGYGYTF. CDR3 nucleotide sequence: TGTGCCAGCAGCCGAGGGACAGGGGGCCCGGGGTATGGCTACACCTTC. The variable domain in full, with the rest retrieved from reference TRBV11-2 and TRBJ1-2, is EAGVAQSPRYKIIEKRQSVAFWCNPISGHATLYWYQQILGQGPKLLIQFQNNGVVDDSQLPKDRFSAERLKGVDSTLKIQPAKLEDSAVYLCASSRGTGGPGYGYTFGSGTRLTVV.